Below, 25 T cell receptor beta chains from the same sample are listed, as sequenced in a study of cytomegalovirus exposure and HLA in healthy donors. The primer mix had 60 Vbeta and 13 Jbeta primers. Profiling relied on immunoSEQ multiplex PCR, and the TCRdb table lists in-frame clones only, not all of them. The repertoire holds around 180,000 clones, around nine tenths seen once, with approximately 1.7% in the top ten. Sequencing used PBMCs. The origin of the receptors is a woman aged 18 to 35 in good health and CMV-seronegative.

V gene TRBV9 combines with J gene TRBJ2-1; 7 positions match TRBD2. Germline loops: CDR1 SGDLS, CDR2 YYNGEE. The trim removed 0 bases at V and 8 bases at J, leaving 8 bases unmatched. CDR3 length equals 15 residues. The CDR3 DNA sequence: TGTGCCAGCAGCGTAGGGGCGGGAGTCGCCCATGAGCAGTTCTTC. It codes for CASSVGAGVAHEQFF.

This chain uses TRBV9 with TRBJ1-2; TRBD1 is a possible D gene (6 bases). In germline, CDR1 is SGDLS, CDR2 YYNGEE. The length of the CDR3 is 17 residues. The V end was cut by 4 bases, the J end by 0 bases, with 19 bases between. CDR3 in amino acids: CASSRGGTRGSNYGYTF. The DNA for the CDR3 is TGTGCCAGCAGCAGGGGAGGGACCAGGGGTTCTAACTATGGCTACACCTTC. Variable domain in full (rest from reference TRBV9 and TRBJ1-2): DSGVTQTPKHLITATGQRVTLRCSPRSGDLSVYWYQQSLDQGLQFLIQYYNGEERAKGNILERFSAQQFPDLHSELNLSSLELGDSALYFCASSRGGTRGSNYGYTFGSGTRLTVV.

This sequence joins TRBV6-4 and TRBJ1-1, with D possibly being TRBD1 (6 bases). Germline V CDR1 and CDR2: MRHNA, SNTAGT. The CDR3 consists of 13 residues. Trimming shortened V by 6 bases and J by 2 bases, and 10 bases separated the two germline ends. CDR3 loop: CASSQGPNTEAFF. The CDR3 DNA follows: TGTGCCAGCAGCCAGGGGCCTAACACTGAAGCTTTCTTT.

The chain employs TRBV10-1 and TRBJ1-1; D remains unclear. Trimming pared 3 bases from V and 1 base from J, leaving 3 bases between. Germline CDR1 reads WNHNN; CDR2 reads SYGVQD (reference sequence). The length of the CDR3 is 12 residues. CDR3 nucleotide sequence: TGCGCCAGCAGTGACAGGAACACTGAAGCTTTCTTT. Its protein product is CASSDRNTEAFF.

Concerning this clone itself: Germline and junction disagree at one end, which may indicate a read error. The V call is TRBV7-9, the J call TRBJ2-7; 12 bases agree with TRBD2. The CDR3 contains 13 residues. Germline CDR1 SEHNR, CDR2 FQNEAQ (reference sequence). CDR3: CSSGLAGSYEQYF. DNA for the CDR3: TGTTCCAGCGGACTAGCGGGATCCTACGAGCAGTACTTC.

The CDR3 protein is CASSYRSSTNEKLFF. In DNA form, the CDR3 reads TGTGCCAGCAGTTATCGAAGCTCAACTAATGAAAAACTGTTTTTT. The V call is TRBV6-6, the J call TRBJ1-4; D is ambiguous. The CDR3 contains 15 residues. The germline V and J ends were trimmed by 3 bases and 0 bases, with 8 bases remaining between them. Germline CDR1 reads MNHNY; CDR2 reads SVGAGI (reference sequence).

This clone was counted a single time. The same CDR3 also results from other DNA sequences found in this sample. The chain uses TRBV4-1 and TRBJ2-7, with 10 bases fitting TRBD1. Trimming removed 2 bases from V and 2 bases from J; junction bases left unmatched: 3. This CDR3 has 15 amino acids. Germline lookup yields CDR1 MGHRA and CDR2 YSYEKL. CDR3 loop: CASSQSGTGAYEQYF. In DNA, the CDR3 is TGCGCCAGCAGCCAATCCGGGACAGGGGCCTACGAGCAGTACTTC.

In this sample, this clone turned up a few times. The J gene is TRBJ1-2, the V gene TRBV5-4, with D possibly matching TRBD1 (6 bases). This CDR3 contains 14 residues. Trimming removed 4 bases from V and 4 bases from J, with 14 bases in between. The germline V gene encodes CDR1 SGHNT and CDR2 YYREEE (reference sequence). In DNA, the CDR3 is TGTGCCAGCAGCCCACAGGGTGGCTCCTATGGCTACACCTTC. Its translation is CASSPQGGSYGYTF.

The chain links TRBV5-6 to TRBJ2-1; perhaps TRBD1 as D (5 bases). Between the trimmed V and J ends, which lost 0 bases and 2 bases, there was a span of 15 bases. CDR3 length: 17 amino acids. Germline V gives CDR1 SGHDT, CDR2 YYEEEE. Here the CDR3 DNA reads TGTGCCAGCAGCTTGGCCTTGGGCCAGGGCGCCTACAATGAGCAGTTCTTC. Translated: CASSLALGQGAYNEQFF. The complete variable domain, with remaining parts taken from reference TRBV5-6 and TRBJ2-1, reads DAGVTQSPTHLIKTRGQQVTLRCSPKSGHDTVSWYQQALGQGPQFIFQYYEEEERQRGNFPDRFSGHQFPNYSSELNVNALLLGDSALYLCASSLALGQGAYNEQFFGPGTRLTVL.

CDR3 DNA sequence: TGTGCCAGCAGCTCCCTCAGGGTCGGTGGAAACACCATATATTTT. Protein product: CASSSLRVGGNTIYF. V and J are TRBV5-6 and TRBJ1-3, with D tentatively TRBD1 (5 bases). The CDR3 runs 15 residues. Germline CDR1 and CDR2: SGHDT and YYEEEE. The V gene lost 3 bases and the J gene lost 3 bases, with 13 bases spanning the gap.

The chain combines TRBV10-3 with TRBJ1-5; 7 bases fit TRBD1. J lost 4 bases, V lost 7 bases, and 4 bases had no gene match. Per germline, CDR1 ENHRY and CDR2 SYGVKD. CDR3 size: 13 residues. CDR3 nucleotides: TGTGCCATCACCCTGGACAGGAATCAGCCCCAGCATTTT. This sequence encodes CAITLDRNQPQHF.

V and J are TRBV13 and TRBJ2-2; D not certain. The germline V and J ends were trimmed by 1 base and 7 bases, with 7 bases remaining between them. Germline lookup yields CDR1 PRHDT and CDR2 FYEKMQ (reference sequence). This CDR3 has 13 residues. CDR3 bases: TGTGCCAGCAGCTTAGACCCGAGCGGGGAGCTGTTTTTT. It codes for CASSLDPSGELFF.

Of note for this clone: The same CDR3 also results from other DNA sequences found in this sample. The CDR3 nucleotides read TGTGCCAGCAGCCAAGAAGGGGGAGGGCTTGGGGAGCTGTTTTTT. Translation gives CASSQEGGGLGELFF. V is TRBV4-2 and J is TRBJ2-2; a possible D gene is TRBD2 (7 bases). The CDR3 has 15 amino acids. Germline loops: CDR1 LGHNA, CDR2 YNFKEQ. Trimming pared 0 bases from V and 8 bases from J, leaving 13 bases between.

This clone came up once. The rearrangement uses TRBV7-9 and TRBJ1-2; D perhaps matches TRBD1 (6 bases). The CDR3 runs to 14 residues. The germline CDR1 and CDR2 sequences are SEHNR and FQNEAQ (reference sequence). Trimming took 1 base from V and 8 from J, leaving 14 bases between them. In nucleotides, the CDR3 is TGTGCCAGCAGCTTAGTTCTGGGGGCGACGGGCTACACCTTC. Protein product: CASSLVLGATGYTF.

The chain combines TRBV30 with TRBJ1-6; 8 bases fit TRBD1. Germline-derived CDR1 and CDR2 are GTSNPN and SVGIG (reference sequence). Trimming took 0 bases from V and 9 from J; bases not matched to a gene: 7. The length of the CDR3 is 15 residues. The CDR3 spells CAWSVVRGRVSPLHF. CDR3 sequence (DNA): TGTGCCTGGAGTGTAGTCAGGGGGCGCGTTTCACCCCTCCACTTT.

The J gene is TRBJ1-1, the V gene TRBV19; 7 bases align to TRBD1. This CDR3 is built from 15 residues. CDR1 and CDR2 (germline): LNHDA, SQIVND (reference sequence). J lost 6 bases, V lost 6 bases, and 13 bases had no gene match. For the CDR3, the DNA is TGTGCCAGTAGCTTCAGTGTAAGGGGGCGGGCTGAAGCTTTCTTT. This translates into CASSFSVRGRAEAFF. The full variable domain, its missing parts supplied by reference TRBV19 and TRBJ1-1, is DGGITQSPKYLFRKEGQNVTLSCEQNLNHDAMYWYRQDPGQGLRLIYYSQIVNDFQKGDIAEGYSVSREKKESFPLTVTSAQKNPTAFYLCASSFSVRGRAEAFFGQGTRLTVV.

This clone was recorded a few times. The chain is built from TRBV27 and TRBJ1-2; TRBD1 matches 7 bases. With V trimmed by 3 bases and J by 4 bases, 5 bases remained unmatched. Germline CDR1 is MNHEY and CDR2 is SMNVEV (reference sequence). The CDR3 has 14 amino acids. The CDR3 sequence: CASSFRTGFYGYTF. CDR3 nucleotide sequence: TGTGCCAGCAGTTTCCGGACAGGCTTCTATGGCTACACCTTC.

A single count supports this clone. This chain joins TRBV5-1 and TRBJ2-3; D is uncertain. The CDR3 spans 14 residues. Germline values: CDR1 SGHRS, CDR2 YFSETQ. Trimming took off 1 base at V and 5 bases at J, with 11 bases between the two ends. The CDR3 reads CASSLTSLLDTQYF. The CDR3 DNA reads as TGCGCCAGCAGCTTGACCAGTCTTCTAGATACGCAGTATTTT.

This rearrangement joins TRBV2 to TRBJ1-1, with 10 bases fitting TRBD1. V lost 6 bases, J lost 5 bases, and 9 bases stayed unmatched. This CDR3 region has 15 residues. The germline V gene has CDR1 SNHLY and CDR2 FYNNEI. The CDR3 nucleotides are TGTGCCAGCAGCCCTAGGGGACAGGGGATGACTGAAGCTTTCTTT. Translation gives CASSPRGQGMTEAFF.

The V call is TRBV6-6, the J call TRBJ2-3; possibly TRBD2 for D (7 bases). Germline V lookup: CDR1 MNHNY, CDR2 SVGAGI (reference sequence). Trimming shortened V by 0 bases and J by 4 bases, and 11 bases separated the two germline ends. The CDR3 totals 15 residues. The CDR3 region is CASSYSKGGSDTQYF. CDR3 sequence (DNA): TGTGCCAGCAGTTACTCGAAGGGGGGGTCAGATACGCAGTATTTT.

The chain joins TRBV7-2 to TRBJ2-7; D is perhaps TRBD2 (5 bases). The CDR3 spans 15 residues. V was clipped by 5 bases and J by 6 bases, with 20 bases between them. Germline V lookup: CDR1 SGHTA, CDR2 FQGNSA. CDR3 coding DNA: TGTGCCAGCAGCCCATGGGCCGGGGAAGTCGCCGAGCAGTACTTC. This sequence encodes CASSPWAGEVAEQYF.

The CDR3 DNA follows: TGTGCCATCAGTGAGTGGGGACACTTCTACGAGCAGTACTTC. Amino acids: CAISEWGHFYEQYF. The gene calls are TRBV10-3 and TRBJ2-7; tentative D call: TRBD1 (6 bases). Trimming stripped 1 base from V and 3 bases from J, with 10 bases between. CDR3 length: 14 amino acids. Germline V CDR1 and CDR2: ENHRY, SYGVKD.

This clone is a singleton in its sample. The chain is built from TRBV28 and TRBJ1-2; TRBD1 matches at 8 bases. This CDR3 has 13 residues. Unmatched junction bases numbered 6, after V lost 4 bases and J lost 8 bases. Germline-derived CDR1 and CDR2 are MDHEN and SYDVKM. In DNA form, the CDR3 reads TGTGCCAGCAGTTCCCACGGACAGGGAGGCTACACCTTC. This codes for CASSSHGQGGYTF.

This clone was detected only a few times. The rearrangement joins TRBV5-1 to TRBJ1-1; weak D call: TRBD1 (5 bases). With 5 bases removed from V and 11 bases from J, the gap between germline ends came to 13 bases. The CDR3 is 11 residues long. From germline, CDR1 is SGHRS and CDR2 YFSETQ. This CDR3 reads CASSSSGGAFF. In DNA, the CDR3 is TGCGCCAGCAGTTCCTCGGGGGGGGCTTTCTTT.

The V and J genes are TRBV5-5 and TRBJ1-1, with D perhaps TRBD1 (5 bases). The CDR3 length is 13 residues. Germline lookup yields CDR1 SGHKS and CDR2 YYEKEE (reference sequence). The V end was cut by 1 base, the J end by 3 bases, with 7 bases between. The CDR3 region is CASSLQGDTEAFF. The CDR3 DNA is TGTGCCAGCAGCTTGCAAGGGGACACTGAAGCTTTCTTT.